This entry concerns a single T cell receptor (beta chain). Its target is not known. This entry belongs to a study of T cell repertoires in cytomegalovirus infection. Whole-study context: Matching HLA type and CMV infection were both indicated by public TCR beta signatures. Study observations and caveats: Cumulated frequencies of public TCR beta families served to identify carriers of CMV plus the relevant HLA.

TCRdb redid the calling of the reads with MiXCR, one entry per CDR3 protein. The repertoire consists of approximately 300,000 distinct CDR3 sequences, with almost 30% occurring once and the leading ten covering about 20%. The sample was cultured PBMCs, taken from culture after CMV antigen stimulation. This TCR was recovered from a human donor in good health (CMV status not recorded). Some clones in this sample may be carry-over from other donors' samples.

In DNA, the CDR3 is TGTGCCAGCATCAACACAGGGTCGTCATCTGAAGCTTTCTTT. Protein: CASINTGSSSEAFF. The rearrangement links TRBV2 to TRBJ1-1; D may be TRBD1 (6 bases). Germline V gene sequence: CDR1 SNHLY, CDR2 FYNNEI. V lost 7 bases and J lost 6, with 18 bases in between. CDR3 length equals 14 residues.